The 9 T cell receptor beta chains in this list originate from one sample, sequenced in a study of blood T cells in healthy people across ages. Sample-barcoded 5' priming and a J-beta primer mix drove a second PCR of about 6 to 11 cycles. MiXCR, run by TCRdb on the 5' RACE reads, gives a single entry per CDR3 protein. Here the sample spans about 620,000 distinct CDR3 sequences, 20% to 25% being singletons. The specimen was blood. These receptors all stem from a man in his sixties or seventies in good health.

This clonotype was found a few times. This rearrangement joins TRBV7-2 to TRBJ2-3; TRBD2 is a possible D gene (7 bases). This CDR3 comprises 15 residues. V was shortened by 3 bases and J by 2 bases, with 12 bases between the two germline ends. The germline gives CDR1 SGHTA, CDR2 FQGNSA. The CDR3 sequence is CASSLGRGPTDTQYF. CDR3 coding DNA: TGTGCCAGCAGCTTGGGGCGGGGGCCCACAGATACGCAGTATTTT.

The V and J genes are TRBV25-1 and TRBJ2-7, with a weak D call TRBD1 (5 bases). The CDR3 length is 14 residues. Trimming took off 1 base at V and 2 bases at J, with 9 bases between the two ends. Germline values: CDR1 MGHDK, CDR2 SYGVNS. CDR3 sequence (DNA): TGTGCCAGCAGTGAATCCAGGGCACCCTACGAGCAGTACTTC. This gives the protein CASSESRAPYEQYF.

The V and J genes are TRBV20-1 and TRBJ2-5; the match to TRBD2 covers 7 bases. From germline, CDR1 is DFQATT and CDR2 SNEGSKA (reference sequence). The CDR3 covers 15 residues. The trim removed 4 bases at V and 3 bases at J, leaving 11 bases unmatched. The CDR3 here is CSATRGGGGKETQYF. The DNA for the CDR3 is TGCAGTGCTACCCGGGGCGGGGGTGGGAAAGAGACCCAGTACTTC.

This clonotype was found a few times. The chain carries TRBV7-6 and TRBJ2-1; 11 bases line up with TRBD2. This CDR3 has 16 amino acids. V lost 5 bases and J lost 1; bases outside the gene matches: 4. Germline V CDR1 and CDR2: SGHVS, FNYEAQ. The CDR3 here is CASSQTSGTSYNEQFF. In DNA form, the CDR3 reads TGTGCCAGCAGCCAGACTAGCGGGACATCCTACAATGAGCAGTTCTTC.

The table lists this clonotype with a few counts. The chain couples TRBV7-2 to TRBJ2-7; the match to TRBD1 covers 8 bases. V lost 2 bases and J lost 6; bases outside the gene matches: 6. Germline CDR1 and CDR2: SGHTA and FQGNSA. The CDR3 runs to 14 residues. The CDR3 sequence is CASSLTGGQVEQYF. The CDR3 DNA sequence: TGTGCCAGCAGCTTAACCGGGGGACAGGTCGAGCAGTACTTC.

This clonotype was recorded once. CDR3 DNA: TGCGCCAGCAGCCAAGGTCCCGGGACTAGCGTTTCAGATACGCAGTATTTT. It is translated as CASSQGPGTSVSDTQYF. The rearrangement joins TRBV4-1 to TRBJ2-3, with 10 bases that match TRBD2. Germline CDR1 MGHRA, CDR2 YSYEKL. J gave up 4 bases and V 1 base, and 8 bases lay outside the gene matches. The CDR3 is 17 amino acids.

This sequence joins TRBV18 and TRBJ2-5; D unclear. The J call may be in error: the DNA end matches TRBJ2-1 better. The CDR3 totals 13 residues. CDR1 is KGHSH and CDR2 is LQKENI in the germline V gene. CDR3 amino acids: CASSLRPGNEQFF. The CDR3 DNA reads TGTGCCAGCTCACTAAGACCGGGCAATGAGCAGTTCTTC.

The J gene is TRBJ2-5, the V gene TRBV2, with 10 positions matching TRBD1. Per the germline V gene, CDR1 is SNHLY and CDR2 is FYNNEI. The CDR3 has 16 amino acids. The ends lost 6 bases at V and 2 bases at J; junction bases unmatched: 9. In nucleotides, the CDR3 is TGTGCCAGCAGGAAAATGACAGGGGGCACGCAAGAGACCCAGTACTTC. Protein product: CASRKMTGGTQETQYF. The full variable domain, in which reference TRBV2 and TRBJ2-5 provide the parts outside the CDR3, is EPEVTQTPSHQVTQMGQEVILRCVPISNHLYFYWYRQILGQKVEFLVSFYNNEISEKSEIFDDQFSVERPDGSNFTLKIRSTKLEDSAMYFCASRKMTGGTQETQYFGPGTRLLVL.

This clonotype was recorded only once. The V gene is TRBV5-1, the J gene TRBJ2-7, with TRBD1 identical over 9 bases. The CDR3 runs to 14 residues. Germline trimming cut 5 bases from V and 4 bases from J; bases unmatched to any gene: 7. The germline V gene encodes CDR1 SGHRS and CDR2 YFSETQ. This CDR3 reads CASRAGQGWYEQYF. CDR3 DNA sequence: TGCGCCAGCAGAGCGGGACAGGGTTGGTACGAGCAGTACTTC.